The 17 T cell receptor beta chains listed next were all sequenced from one sample in a study of T cells after yellow fever vaccination. TCRdb fed the 5' RACE reads into MiXCR, producing one record per CDR3 protein. The table lists about 630,000 distinct CDR3 sequences, 12% of them singletons, with approximately 15% in the top ten. This specimen consisted of PBMCs, obtained on the day of the yellow fever booster vaccination. These receptors all come from a young man who received the YFV17D yellow fever vaccine.

With regard to this clonotype: One base away lies a much larger clone, so this may be a sequencing read error. V usage is TRBV7-2 and J usage is TRBJ2-2; 7 bases match TRBD1. CDR3 length equals 15 residues. Trimming at V came to 1 base and at J to 1 base, leaving 0 bases not matched to a gene. CDR1 SGHTA and CDR2 FQGNSA come from the germline V gene. CDR3: CASSLDRGNTGELFF. The CDR3 DNA reads as TGTGCCAGCAGCTTAGACAGGGGGAACACCGGGGAGCTGTTTTTT.

This clonotype was seen only a few times. The rearrangement links TRBV30 to TRBJ2-1, with 7 bases aligning to TRBD2. The CDR3 consists of 15 residues. Germline CDR1 is GTSNPN and CDR2 is SVGIG (reference sequence). With 2 bases clipped from V and 1 base from J, the junction kept 5 bases outside the gene matches. The CDR3 region is CAWSPFSGSYNEQFF. In nucleotides, the CDR3 is TGTGCCTGGAGTCCCTTTAGCGGGTCCTACAATGAGCAGTTCTTC. The full variable domain, rest sourced from reference TRBV30 and TRBJ2-1, is SQTIHQWPATLVQPVGSPLSLECTVEGTSNPNLYWYRQAAGRGLQLLFYSVGIGQISSEVPQNLSASRPQDRQFILSSKKLLLSDSGFYLCAWSPFSGSYNEQFFGPGTRLTVL.

The genes are TRBV6-6 and TRBJ1-2; no reliable D call. CDR3 length: 13 amino acids. Germline CDR1 MNHNY, CDR2 SVGAGI (reference sequence). Trimming shortened V by 4 bases and J by 2 bases, and 8 bases separated the two germline ends. In DNA, the CDR3 is TGTGCCAGCAGTTTGGAGGTGAACTATGGCTACACCTTC. The encoded protein is CASSLEVNYGYTF.

To note about this clonotype: The junction departs from the called germline gene at one end, perhaps through a read error. The chain couples TRBV28 to TRBJ1-1, with a possible D match to TRBD1 (5 bases). Germline V gene sequence: CDR1 MDHEN, CDR2 SYDVKM. This CDR3 has 15 residues. This chain's CDR3 is CASNLPGGANTEAFF. The DNA of the CDR3 is TGTGCCAGCAATTTACCTGGGGGAGCGAACACTGAAGCTTTCTTT.

The rearrangement joins TRBV20-1 to TRBJ2-3; D might be TRBD2 (6 bases). Germline V CDR1 and CDR2: DFQATT, SNEGSKA (reference sequence). This CDR3 has 14 amino acids. The CDR3 nucleotides read TGCACCCCTGGGGCGGGGAGTAGCACAGATACGCAGTATTTT. Translated: CTPGAGSSTDTQYF.

This clonotype was observed a handful of times. The V and J genes are TRBV12-3 or TRBV12-4 and TRBJ1-4; D is perhaps TRBD1 (5 bases). V was trimmed by 4 bases and J by 8 bases, leaving 8 bases between them. The length of the CDR3 is 12 residues. CDR3: CASSSRGEKLFF. CDR3 sequence (DNA): TGTGCCAGCAGTTCTCGGGGGGAAAAACTGTTTTTT.

The sample holds a few counts of this clonotype. The chain is built from TRBV10-2 and TRBJ1-2, with 9 bases aligning to TRBD1. This CDR3 has 13 amino acids. The junction had 0 bases not matched to a gene; V was cut back by 2 bases and J by 5 bases. In germline, CDR1 is WSHSY, CDR2 SAAADI. The DNA for the CDR3 is TGCGCCAGCAGTGAGGGACAGGGGTATGGCTACACCTTC. The encoded protein is CASSEGQGYGYTF.

The V gene is TRBV6-1, the J gene TRBJ2-3; D possibly corresponds to TRBD2 (5 bases). Trimming shortened V by 6 bases and J by 2 bases, and 15 bases separated the two germline ends. This CDR3 is 15 amino acids long. Germline V CDR1 and CDR2: MNHNS, SASEGT. The CDR3 loop reads CASSAGRRYTDTQYF. Written as DNA, the CDR3 is TGTGCCAGCAGCGCGGGCCGTAGATACACAGATACGCAGTATTTT.

The chain is built from TRBV14 and TRBJ2-3; a weak D match, TRBD1 (6 bases). This CDR3 spans 13 amino acids. Germline-derived CDR1 and CDR2 are SGHDN and FVKESK. Between the trimmed V and J ends, which lost 0 bases and 11 bases, there was a span of 12 bases. Here the CDR3 reads CASSQDLQGMQYF. CDR3 sequence (DNA): TGTGCCAGCAGCCAAGATCTACAGGGAATGCAGTATTTT.

The rearrangement links TRBV20-1 to TRBJ2-7, with D perhaps TRBD1 or TRBD2 (5 bases each). The germline gives CDR1 DFQATT, CDR2 SNEGSKA (reference sequence). CDR3 size: 14 residues. With 0 bases removed from V and 2 bases from J, the gap between germline ends came to 11 bases. The CDR3 DNA is TGCAGTGCTAGAGATGGGGGAGCTCCCTACGAGCAGTACTTC. Protein product: CSARDGGAPYEQYF.

The rearrangement links TRBV2 to TRBJ2-2, with D possibly matching TRBD1 (5 bases). Germline CDR1 is SNHLY and CDR2 is FYNNEI. The CDR3 is 14 amino acids. V was trimmed by 8 bases and J by 3 bases, leaving 13 bases between them. The CDR3 here is CASPREGDTGELFF. CDR3 nucleotide sequence: TGTGCCAGCCCCAGGGAAGGGGACACCGGGGAGCTGTTTTTT.

Many counts were recorded for this clonotype. This sequence joins TRBV7-9 and TRBJ2-1; perhaps TRBD1 as D (5 bases). Trimming stripped 1 base from V and 9 bases from J, with 7 bases between. This CDR3 has 12 amino acids. Germline CDR1 is SEHNR and CDR2 is FQNEAQ (reference sequence). In nucleotides, the CDR3 is TGTGCCAGCAGCTTAGTTGGGGCTGAGCAGTTCTTC. This sequence encodes CASSLVGAEQFF.

The J gene is TRBJ2-5, the V gene TRBV6-5, with TRBD2 matching over 7 bases. The CDR3 covers 15 residues. Germline assignment: CDR1 MNHEY and CDR2 SVGAGI. Trimming took 0 bases from V and 5 from J; bases not matched to a gene: 6. The CDR3 region has the DNA TGTGCCAGCAGTTACTCGATGAAGGGAGGGGAGACCCAGTACTTC. It encodes CASSYSMKGGETQYF.

The rearrangement joins TRBV7-2 to TRBJ2-1; 9 bases map to TRBD2. The germline gives CDR1 SGHTA, CDR2 FQGNSA. The CDR3 has 15 residues. V trimming: 5 bases; J trimming: 5 bases; junction bases outside the gene matches: 7. The CDR3 protein is CASSNSGSRNNEQFF. As DNA, the CDR3 is TGTGCCAGCAGCAATAGCGGGAGTCGTAACAATGAGCAGTTCTTC. The variable domain in full, with the rest retrieved from reference TRBV7-2 and TRBJ2-1, is GAGVSQSPSNKVTEKGKDVELRCDPISGHTALYWYRQSLGQGLEFLIYFQGNSAPDKSGLPSDRFSAERTGGSVSTLTIQRTQQEDSAVYLCASSNSGSRNNEQFFGPGTRLTVL.

This sequence joins TRBV12-3 or TRBV12-4 and TRBJ2-7, with 7 nucleotides matching TRBD1. The V segment lost 6 bases and the J segment 5 bases; nucleotides outside the gene matches: 7. This CDR3 spans 13 amino acids. The CDR3 DNA is TGTGCCAGCAGAATGACAGGGTTGGACGAGCAGTACTTC. Translated, it gives CASRMTGLDEQYF.

With regard to this clonotype: It is unclear where the CDR3 begins or ends on the DNA, so no DNA is shown, and the CDR3 is as TCRdb lists it. The V gene is TRBV27, the J gene TRBJ2-5. Germline CDR1 MNHEY, CDR2 SMNVEV (reference sequence). The CDR3 contains 13 residues when both ends are counted. CDR3 sequence reads: CASSTSYQETQYF.

This clonotype was observed a handful of times. The rearrangement uses TRBV7-2 and TRBJ2-7; the D gene is possibly TRBD1 (6 bases). Trimming removed 1 base at V and 2 bases at J, with 9 bases between. This CDR3 region has 14 residues. Germline lookup yields CDR1 SGHTA and CDR2 FQGNSA. The CDR3 loop reads CASSLEQGTYEQYF. DNA for the CDR3: TGTGCCAGCAGCTTAGAACAGGGAACCTACGAGCAGTACTTC.